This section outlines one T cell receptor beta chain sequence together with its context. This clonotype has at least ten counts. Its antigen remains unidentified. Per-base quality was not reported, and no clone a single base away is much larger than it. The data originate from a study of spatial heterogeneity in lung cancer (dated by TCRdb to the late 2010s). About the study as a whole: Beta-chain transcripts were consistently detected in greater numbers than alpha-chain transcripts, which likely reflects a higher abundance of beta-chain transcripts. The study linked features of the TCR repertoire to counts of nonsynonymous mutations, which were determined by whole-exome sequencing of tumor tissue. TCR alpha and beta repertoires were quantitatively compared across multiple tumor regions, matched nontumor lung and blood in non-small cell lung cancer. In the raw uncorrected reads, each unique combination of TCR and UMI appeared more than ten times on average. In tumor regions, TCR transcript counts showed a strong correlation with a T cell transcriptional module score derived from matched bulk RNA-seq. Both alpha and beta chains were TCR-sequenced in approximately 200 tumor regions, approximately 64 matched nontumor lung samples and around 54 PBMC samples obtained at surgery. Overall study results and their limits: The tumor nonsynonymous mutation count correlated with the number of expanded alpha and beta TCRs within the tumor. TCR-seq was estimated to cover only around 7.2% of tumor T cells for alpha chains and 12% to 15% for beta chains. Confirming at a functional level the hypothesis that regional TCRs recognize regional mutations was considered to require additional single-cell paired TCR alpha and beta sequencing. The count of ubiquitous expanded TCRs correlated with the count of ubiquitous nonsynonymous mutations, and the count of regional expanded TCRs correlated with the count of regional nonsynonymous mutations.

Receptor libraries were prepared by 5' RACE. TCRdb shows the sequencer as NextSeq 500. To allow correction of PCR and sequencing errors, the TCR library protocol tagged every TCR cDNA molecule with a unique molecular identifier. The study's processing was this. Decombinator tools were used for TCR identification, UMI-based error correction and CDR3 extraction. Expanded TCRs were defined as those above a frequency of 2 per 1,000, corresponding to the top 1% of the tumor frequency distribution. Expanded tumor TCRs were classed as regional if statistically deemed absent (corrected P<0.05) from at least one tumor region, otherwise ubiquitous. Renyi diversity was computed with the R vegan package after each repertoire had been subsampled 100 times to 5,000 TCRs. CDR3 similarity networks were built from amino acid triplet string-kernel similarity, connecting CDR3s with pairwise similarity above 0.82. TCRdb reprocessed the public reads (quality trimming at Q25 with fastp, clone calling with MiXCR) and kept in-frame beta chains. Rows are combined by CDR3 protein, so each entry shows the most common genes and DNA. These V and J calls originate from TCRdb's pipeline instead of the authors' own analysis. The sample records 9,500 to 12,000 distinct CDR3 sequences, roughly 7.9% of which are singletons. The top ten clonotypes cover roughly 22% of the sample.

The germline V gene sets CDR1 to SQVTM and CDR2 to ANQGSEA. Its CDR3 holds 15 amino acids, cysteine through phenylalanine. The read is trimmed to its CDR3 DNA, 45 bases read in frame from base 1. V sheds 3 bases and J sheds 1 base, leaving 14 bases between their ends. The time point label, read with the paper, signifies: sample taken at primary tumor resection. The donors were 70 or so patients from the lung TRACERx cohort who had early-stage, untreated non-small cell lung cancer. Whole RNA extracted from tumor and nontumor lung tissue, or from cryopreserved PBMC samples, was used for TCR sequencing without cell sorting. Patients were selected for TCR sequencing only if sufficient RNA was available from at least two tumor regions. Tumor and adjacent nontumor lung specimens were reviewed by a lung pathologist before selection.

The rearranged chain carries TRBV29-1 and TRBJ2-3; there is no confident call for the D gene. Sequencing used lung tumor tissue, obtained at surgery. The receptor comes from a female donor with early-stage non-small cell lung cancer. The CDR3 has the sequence CSVEGTGQGTDTQYF. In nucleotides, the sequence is TGCAGCGTTGAGGGAACCGGGCAAGGCACAGATACGCAGTATTTT.